One sample yielded the 20 T cell receptor beta chains listed below, sequenced in a study of blood T cells in healthy people across ages. The authors ran a second PCR of about 6 to 11 cycles using a sample-barcoded 5' primer and a J-beta primer mix. TCRdb independently ran MiXCR on the 5' RACE reads; one entry per CDR3 protein. Of more than 600,000 distinct CDR3 sequences listed, 25% are singletons. These records were also assigned to another study, of T cells of mothers and their children.

Sequenced sample: blood. These receptors all stem from a boy between 10 and 17 years old in good health.

There are a few counts of this clonotype. V usage is TRBV6-5 and J usage is TRBJ2-1; D perhaps matches TRBD1 (5 bases). This CDR3 contains 16 residues. Germline-derived CDR1 and CDR2 are MNHEY and SVGAGI. V was shortened by 0 bases and J by 6 bases, with 15 bases between the two germline ends. CDR3 in DNA: TGTGCCAGCAGTTACTCTGTAGGGGTCCCCTCCAATGAGCAGTTCTTC. Its protein is CASSYSVGVPSNEQFF.

This clonotype was picked up a small number of times. V usage is TRBV27 and J usage is TRBJ2-7, with 7 bases aligning to TRBD1. The V gene's germline CDR1 is MNHEY and CDR2 SMNVEV (reference sequence). The CDR3 length is 14 residues. Germline trimming cut 3 bases from V and 3 bases from J; bases unmatched to any gene: 5. The chain's CDR3 is CASSFEGGRYEQYF. CDR3 nucleotides: TGTGCCAGCAGTTTTGAAGGGGGCCGCTACGAGCAGTACTTC.

The chain recombines TRBV6-2 or TRBV6-3 with TRBJ2-2, with a tentative D call TRBD1 (6 bases). V lost 2 bases and J 3 bases, leaving 7 bases between the germline ends. Looked up from germline, CDR1 is MNHEY and CDR2 is SVGEGT. The CDR3 is made up of 14 amino acids. The CDR3 region is CASSYAGDTGELFF. The CDR3 DNA reads TGTGCCAGCAGTTACGCAGGGGACACCGGGGAGCTGTTTTTT.

This clonotype was seen only a few times. This sequence joins TRBV15 and TRBJ2-1, with D perhaps TRBD2 (5 bases). The J call is in doubt because the DNA end fits TRBJ2-7 better. The CDR3 is 16 amino acids. The germline V gene encodes CDR1 LNHNV and CDR2 YYDKDF (reference sequence). Written as DNA, the CDR3 is TGTGCCACCAGCAGAGATAATCGGGGTGAACTATACGAGCAGTACTTC. This sequence encodes CATSRDNRGELYEQYF.

There are a few counts of this clonotype. This chain's CDR3 is CASSKEGDRGAGSYNEQLF. The CDR3 region has the DNA TGTGCCAGCAGCAAAGAGGGGGACAGGGGGGCAGGATCCTACAATGAGCAGCTCTTC. This chain joins TRBV21-1 and TRBJ2-5; TRBD1 was called by the table and not checked on the DNA. TRBV21-1 is flagged as a pseudogene. The CDR3 extends over 19 amino acids.

This chain joins TRBV4-2 and TRBJ2-5; 7 nucleotides match TRBD2. The J call may be incorrect, as the DNA end agrees better with TRBJ2-1. CDR1 is LGHNA and CDR2 is YNFKEQ in the germline V gene. This CDR3 is 16 amino acids long. CDR3 loop: CASSQDRSGGPNEQFF. The CDR3, as DNA: TGTGCCAGCAGCCAAGATCGGTCGGGAGGACCCAATGAGCAGTTCTTC.

V is TRBV2 and J is TRBJ2-7, with D uncertain. Trimming shortened V by 6 bases and J by 0 bases, and 12 bases separated the two germline ends. The V gene's germline CDR1 is SNHLY and CDR2 FYNNEI. The CDR3 has 14 residues. This CDR3 reads CASRGDYSSYEQYF. The CDR3 DNA reads TGTGCCAGCAGGGGCGATTACAGCTCCTACGAGCAGTACTTC.

The sample holds many counts of this clonotype. The chain joins TRBV7-2 to TRBJ2-5; D is undetermined. Per the germline V gene, CDR1 is SGHTA and CDR2 is FQGNSA. V lost 5 bases to trimming and J lost 5 bases, with 9 bases between them. The CDR3 has 12 residues. The chain's CDR3 is CASSRNRETQYF. The CDR3 nucleotides are TGTGCCAGCAGCCGAAATCGGGAGACCCAGTACTTC.

This clonotype was detected a few times. This chain joins TRBV4-3 and TRBJ1-2; D might be TRBD1 (5 bases). The CDR3 is 16 amino acids. Germline V CDR1 and CDR2: LGHNA, YSLEER. V gave up 0 bases and J gave up 4 bases, with 15 bases separating them. The CDR3 DNA follows: TGCGCCAGCAGCCAAGAAAATCCAGGGACCTTCTATGGCTACACCTTC. It specifies CASSQENPGTFYGYTF.

This clonotype was counted only a few times. The V gene is TRBV5-1, the J gene TRBJ2-4, with D perhaps given as TRBD1 or TRBD2 (5 bases each). The germline V gene has CDR1 SGHRS and CDR2 YFSETQ. The CDR3 covers 16 residues. Deletions cut 4 bases from V and 0 bases from J, with 14 bases between. DNA of the CDR3: TGCGCCAGCAGCACCGGGACCAAAGAAGCCAAAAACATTCAGTACTTC. Protein: CASSTGTKEAKNIQYF.

The V gene is TRBV3-1, the J gene TRBJ2-1, with TRBD2 identical over 8 bases. Losses at the gene ends were 4 bases for V and 8 bases for J; bases not matched to a gene: 16. The CDR3 consists of 17 residues. The germline CDR1 and CDR2 sequences are LGHDT and YNNKEL (reference sequence). This chain's CDR3 is CASSPNRASGGGDEQFF. CDR3 bases: TGTGCCAGCAGCCCTAACAGGGCCAGCGGGGGTGGCGATGAGCAGTTCTTC.

This chain joins TRBV28 and TRBJ2-7; TRBD1 agrees at 7 bases. Germline V gives CDR1 MDHEN, CDR2 SYDVKM. This CDR3 has 15 amino acids. The junction had 11 bases not matched to a gene; V was cut back by 5 bases and J by 4 bases. The CDR3 DNA reads as TGTGCCAGCAGTAAAACTTCGACAGGGCAATACGAGCAGTACTTC. Protein product: CASSKTSTGQYEQYF.

The DNA of the CDR3 is TGCAGACTGATAACAAGAGGGGCCAACGTCCTGACTTTC. Protein product: CRLITRGANVLTF. The chain combines TRBV20-1 with TRBJ2-6; no clear D. This CDR3 has 13 amino acids. Germline V CDR1 and CDR2: DFQATT, SNEGSKA (reference sequence).

The rearrangement uses TRBV4-1 and TRBJ1-1, with D possibly matching TRBD1 (5 bases). Germline V lookup: CDR1 MGHRA, CDR2 YSYEKL. The CDR3 loop spans 19 amino acids. Between the trimmed V and J ends, which lost 2 bases and 1 base, there was a span of 23 bases. CDR3 bases: TGCGCCAGCAGCCAAATGACACTTGCGGGGGGAGGGGAGAACACTGAAGCTTTCTTT. The encoded protein is CASSQMTLAGGGENTEAFF.

This clonotype came up a few times. The CDR3 DNA follows: TGTGCCAGCATCCGCGGGGTTACTGAAGCTTTCTTT. Its translation is CASIRGVTEAFF. This chain joins TRBV28 and TRBJ1-1; D uncertain. The V and J ends lost 7 bases and 5 bases respectively, with 11 bases between them. This CDR3 spans 12 amino acids. Germline CDR1 reads MDHEN; CDR2 reads SYDVKM.

The CDR3 sequence: CAISDPTRSPDTQYF. The CDR3 nucleotides are TGTGCCATCAGTGATCCGACTAGATCCCCAGATACGCAGTATTTT. V usage is TRBV10-3 and J usage is TRBJ2-3; D is perhaps TRBD2 (6 bases). The CDR3 covers 15 residues. V dropped 3 bases and J dropped 4 bases, with 14 bases sitting between them. CDR1 is ENHRY and CDR2 is SYGVKD in the germline V gene.

This clonotype showed up just a few times. The V call is TRBV25-1, the J call TRBJ2-1, with D tentatively TRBD1 (6 bases). V dropped 4 bases and J dropped 4 bases, with 14 bases sitting between them. The CDR3 spans 15 residues. Germline CDR1 is MGHDK and CDR2 is SYGVNS. DNA for the CDR3: TGTGCCAGCAGTGTCCCCCGGGACACGTACAATGAGCAGTTCTTC. It specifies CASSVPRDTYNEQFF.

V usage is TRBV4-2 and J usage is TRBJ2-1; D call uncertain. This CDR3 region has 18 residues. Germline V lookup: CDR1 LGHNA, CDR2 YNFKEQ. V was cut by 0 bases and J by 6 bases, with 21 bases left in between. DNA of the CDR3: TGTGCCAGCAGCCAAGAAAATCAGTGGGTCGAAATTCCCAATGAGCAGTTCTTC. It translates to CASSQENQWVEIPNEQFF.

V gene TRBV12-3 or TRBV12-4 combines with J gene TRBJ1-6, with 11 bases identical to TRBD1. V trimming: 6 bases; J trimming: 7 bases; junction bases outside the gene matches: 5. This CDR3 is 15 amino acids long. The DNA for the CDR3 is TGTGCCAGCAGCGTCGGGACAGGGGGGAATTCACCCCTCCACTTT. This gives the protein CASSVGTGGNSPLHF.

There are many counts of this clonotype. The rearrangement links TRBV7-8 to TRBJ2-7; 9 bases fit TRBD2. V shed 5 bases and J 2 bases; nucleotides not matched to a gene: 4. Looked up from germline, CDR1 is SGHVS and CDR2 is FQNEAQ. The CDR3 runs 14 residues. The CDR3 DNA is TGTGCCAGCAGCCAGCGCGGGAGGGCCTACGAGCAGTACTTC. Its protein product is CASSQRGRAYEQYF.